The clone carrying this TCR beta chain was picked up many times. What it recognizes is unknown. This CDR3 has 17 amino acids. V shed 5 bases and J 0 bases; nucleotides not matched to a gene: 13. CDR1 and CDR2 from the germline V gene are DFQATT and SNEGSKA (reference sequence). This entry belongs to a study of spatial heterogeneity in lung cancer. Study results and caveats: Intratumoral expanded alpha and beta TCR counts were found to track tumor mutation counts.

TCRdb reprocessed the 5' RACE reads with MiXCR, giving one entry per CDR3 protein. The sample consists of more than 20,000 distinct CDR3 sequences, 2.8% of them appearing once. Time point indicated: sample taken at primary tumor resection. This receptor was taken from a male donor with early-stage non-small cell lung cancer. The V and J genes are TRBV20-1 and TRBJ1-5; 7 bases match TRBD1. Sequenced here: lung tumor tissue, sampled at surgery. The CDR3 nucleotides read TGCAGTGCTTCCGGGACAGCCTCTTCTCATAGCAATCAGCCCCAGCATTTT. This gives the protein CSASGTASSHSNQPQHF.